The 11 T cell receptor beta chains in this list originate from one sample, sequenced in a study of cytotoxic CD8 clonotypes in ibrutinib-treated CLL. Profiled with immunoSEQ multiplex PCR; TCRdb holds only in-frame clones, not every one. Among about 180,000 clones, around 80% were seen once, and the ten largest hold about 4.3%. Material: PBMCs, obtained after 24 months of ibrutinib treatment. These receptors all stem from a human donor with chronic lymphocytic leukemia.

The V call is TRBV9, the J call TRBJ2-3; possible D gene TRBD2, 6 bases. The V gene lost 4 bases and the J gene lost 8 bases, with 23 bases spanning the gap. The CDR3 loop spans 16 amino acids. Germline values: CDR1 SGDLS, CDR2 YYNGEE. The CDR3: CASSSHTGGTWGTQYF. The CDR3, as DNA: TGTGCCAGCAGCTCCCACACGGGCGGGACGTGGGGTACGCAGTATTTT. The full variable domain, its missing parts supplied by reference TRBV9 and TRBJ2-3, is DSGVTQTPKHLITATGQRVTLRCSPRSGDLSVYWYQQSLDQGLQFLIQYYNGEERAKGNILERFSAQQFPDLHSELNLSSLELGDSALYFCASSSHTGGTWGTQYFGPGTRLTVL.

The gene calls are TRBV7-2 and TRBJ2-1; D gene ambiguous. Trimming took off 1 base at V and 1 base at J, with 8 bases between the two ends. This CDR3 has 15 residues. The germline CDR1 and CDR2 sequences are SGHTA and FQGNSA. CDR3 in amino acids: CASSLDATSYNEQFF. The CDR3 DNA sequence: TGTGCCAGCAGCTTAGACGCTACTTCCTACAATGAGCAGTTCTTC.

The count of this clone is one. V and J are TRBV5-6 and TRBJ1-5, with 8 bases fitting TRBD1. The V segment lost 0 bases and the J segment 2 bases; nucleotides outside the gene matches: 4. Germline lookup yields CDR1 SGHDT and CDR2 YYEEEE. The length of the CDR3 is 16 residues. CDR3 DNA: TGTGCCAGCAGCTTGGTTGGACAGGGTGGCAATCAGCCCCAGCATTTT. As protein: CASSLVGQGGNQPQHF.

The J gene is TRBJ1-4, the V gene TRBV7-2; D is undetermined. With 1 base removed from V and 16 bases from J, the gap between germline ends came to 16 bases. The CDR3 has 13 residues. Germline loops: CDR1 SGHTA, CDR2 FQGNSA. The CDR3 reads CASSLGPDLRWFF. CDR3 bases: TGTGCCAGCAGCTTAGGCCCGGATCTCCGATGGTTTTTT. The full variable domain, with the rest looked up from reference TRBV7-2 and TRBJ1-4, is GAGVSQSPSNKVTEKGKDVELRCDPISGHTALYWYRQSLGQGLEFLIYFQGNSAPDKSGLPSDRFSAERTGGSVSTLTIQRTQQEDSAVYLCASSLGPDLRWFFGSGTQLSVL.

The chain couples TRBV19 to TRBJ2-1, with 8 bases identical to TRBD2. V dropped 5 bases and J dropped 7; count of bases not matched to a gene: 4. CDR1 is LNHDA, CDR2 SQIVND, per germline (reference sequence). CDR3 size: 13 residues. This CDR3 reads CASSRTSSNEQFF. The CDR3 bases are TGTGCCAGTAGTCGGACTAGCAGTAATGAGCAGTTCTTC.

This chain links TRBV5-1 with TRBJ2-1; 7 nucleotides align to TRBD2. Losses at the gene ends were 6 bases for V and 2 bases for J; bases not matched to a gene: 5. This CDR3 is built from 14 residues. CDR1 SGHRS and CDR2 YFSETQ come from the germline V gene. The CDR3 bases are TGCGCCAGCACCAATCTAGCGGCCTACAATGAGCAGTTCTTC. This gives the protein CASTNLAAYNEQFF.

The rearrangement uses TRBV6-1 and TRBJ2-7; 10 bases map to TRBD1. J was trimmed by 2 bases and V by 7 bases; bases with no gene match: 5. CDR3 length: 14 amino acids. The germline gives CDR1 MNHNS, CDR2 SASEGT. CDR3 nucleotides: TGTGCCAGCAACCGACAGGGGGCGACCTACGAGCAGTACTTC. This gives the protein CASNRQGATYEQYF.

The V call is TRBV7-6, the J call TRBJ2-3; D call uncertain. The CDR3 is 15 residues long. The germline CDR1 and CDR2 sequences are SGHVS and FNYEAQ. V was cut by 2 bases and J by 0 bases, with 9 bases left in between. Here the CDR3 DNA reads TGTGCCAGCAGCTTATTCCCCACTAGCACAGATACGCAGTATTTT. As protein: CASSLFPTSTDTQYF.

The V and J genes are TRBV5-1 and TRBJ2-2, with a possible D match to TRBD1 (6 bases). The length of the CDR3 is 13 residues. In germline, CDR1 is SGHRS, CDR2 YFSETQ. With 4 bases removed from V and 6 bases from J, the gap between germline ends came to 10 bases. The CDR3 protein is CASSPDSSGELFF. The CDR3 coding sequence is TGCGCCAGCAGCCCGGACAGTTCCGGGGAGCTGTTTTTT. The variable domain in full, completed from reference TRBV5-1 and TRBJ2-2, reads KAGVTQTPRYLIKTRGQQVTLSCSPISGHRSVSWYQQTPGQGLQFLFEYFSETQRNKGNFPGRFSGRQFSNSRSEMNVSTLELGDSALYLCASSPDSSGELFFGEGSRLTVL.

CDR3 nucleotide sequence: TGTGCCTGGAGCCCAGGTGGGGTAGGCGTAAACATTCAGTACTTC. Protein product: CAWSPGGVGVNIQYF. This rearrangement joins TRBV30 to TRBJ2-4; D gene unclear. V was trimmed by 3 bases and J by 6 bases, leaving 18 bases between them. There are 15 residues in the CDR3. Germline CDR1 reads GTSNPN; CDR2 reads SVGIG (reference sequence).

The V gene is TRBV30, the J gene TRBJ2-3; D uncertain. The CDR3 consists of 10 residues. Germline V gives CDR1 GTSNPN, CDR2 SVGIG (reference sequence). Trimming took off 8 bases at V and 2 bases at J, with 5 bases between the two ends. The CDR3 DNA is TGTGCCATGGACACAGATACGCAGTATTTT. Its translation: CAMDTDTQYF.